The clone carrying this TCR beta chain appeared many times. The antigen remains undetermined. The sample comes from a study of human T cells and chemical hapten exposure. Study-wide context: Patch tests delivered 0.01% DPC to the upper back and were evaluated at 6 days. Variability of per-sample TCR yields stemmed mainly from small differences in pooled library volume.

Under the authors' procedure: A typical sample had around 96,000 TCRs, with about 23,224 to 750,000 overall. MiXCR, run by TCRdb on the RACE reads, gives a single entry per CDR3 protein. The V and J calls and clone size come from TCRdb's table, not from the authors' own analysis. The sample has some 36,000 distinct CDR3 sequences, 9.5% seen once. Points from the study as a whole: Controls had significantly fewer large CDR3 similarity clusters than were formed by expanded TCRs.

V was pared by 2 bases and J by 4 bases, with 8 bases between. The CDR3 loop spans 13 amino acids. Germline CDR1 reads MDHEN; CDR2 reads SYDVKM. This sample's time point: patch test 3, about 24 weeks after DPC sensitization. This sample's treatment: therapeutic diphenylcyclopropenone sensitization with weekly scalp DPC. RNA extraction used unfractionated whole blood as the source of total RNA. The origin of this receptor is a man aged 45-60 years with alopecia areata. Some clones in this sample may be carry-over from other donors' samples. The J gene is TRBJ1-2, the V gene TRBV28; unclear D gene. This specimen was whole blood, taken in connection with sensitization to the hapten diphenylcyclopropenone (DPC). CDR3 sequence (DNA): TGTGCCAGCAGTTTAAGTGCAATCTATGGCTACACCTTC. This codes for CASSLSAIYGYTF.